The 11 T cell receptor beta chains below all came from one sample that was sequenced in a study of T cell changes during pregnancy in multiple sclerosis. Generated by immunoSEQ multiplex PCR, the TCRdb table keeps only in-frame clones and is missing some. The repertoire holds fewer than 85,000 clones, about 95% seen once, with 0.85% to 1.2% in the top ten. The sequenced sample was peripheral blood, obtained in the second trimester of pregnancy. These receptors were taken from a female donor with multiple sclerosis, enrolled in a pregnancy study.

The sample holds a few counts of this clone. This chain links TRBV6-4 with TRBJ2-3; D is perhaps TRBD2 (5 bases). The V gene lost 3 bases and the J gene lost 1 base, with 5 bases spanning the gap. The CDR3 is 13 amino acids. Germline V gene data show CDR1 as MRHNA and CDR2 as SNTAGT. CDR3 bases: TGTGCCAGCAGTGAAGCGGGCACAGATACGCAGTATTTT. Translation gives CASSEAGTDTQYF.

The table lists this clone with a count of one. V usage is TRBV27 and J usage is TRBJ2-1; D is ambiguous. This CDR3 is 14 amino acids long. V was shortened by 3 bases and J by 8 bases, with 14 bases between the two germline ends. In germline, CDR1 is MNHEY, CDR2 SMNVEV (reference sequence). The CDR3 loop is CASSFRSLKDEQFF. The CDR3, as DNA: TGTGCCAGCAGTTTCAGGTCCCTAAAAGATGAGCAGTTCTTC.

J is TRBJ2-7 and V is TRBV5-6; 12 bases fit TRBD2. This CDR3 contains 15 residues. J lost 2 bases, V lost 4 bases, and 4 bases had no gene match. Per germline, CDR1 SGHDT and CDR2 YYEEEE. The CDR3 protein is CASSHRLAGAYEQYF. CDR3 in DNA: TGTGCCAGCAGCCACAGACTAGCGGGAGCCTACGAGCAGTACTTC.

This clone appeared once. The rearrangement links TRBV19 to TRBJ2-7; unclear D gene. CDR3 size: 13 residues. Germline V gene lookup returns CDR1 LNHDA and CDR2 SQIVND (reference sequence). The V gene lost 5 bases and the J gene lost 2 bases, with 10 bases spanning the gap. The CDR3 coding sequence is TGTGCCAGTAGTTCCGGGTTACCCTACGAGCAGTACTTC. As protein: CASSSGLPYEQYF.

V usage is TRBV10-3 and J usage is TRBJ1-2; 7 bases match TRBD1. The CDR3 totals 17 residues. Germline V gene lookup returns CDR1 ENHRY and CDR2 SYGVKD. V dropped 1 base and J dropped 0; count of bases not matched to a gene: 8. The CDR3 coding sequence is TGTGCCATCAGTGAGTTAGGCAGGGGGTCAGCTAACTATGGCTACACCTTC. The encoded protein is CAISELGRGSANYGYTF.

This chain connects TRBV2 to TRBJ2-7; possible D gene TRBD2, 6 bases. Trimming shortened V by 5 bases and J by 0 bases, and 8 bases separated the two germline ends. Per germline, CDR1 SNHLY and CDR2 FYNNEI. The CDR3 consists of 13 residues. The CDR3 sequence: CASSRDFSYEQYF. The CDR3 DNA reads TGTGCCAGCAGTCGGGACTTCTCCTACGAGCAGTACTTC.

This clone was found a few times. For the CDR3, the DNA is TGCAGCGCCCGTACTAGCGGGAGTACCAATGAGCAGTTCTTC. This gives the protein CSARTSGSTNEQFF. This rearrangement joins TRBV29-1 to TRBJ2-1; the match to TRBD2 covers 11 bases. CDR3 length equals 14 residues. Unmatched junction bases numbered 8, after V lost 7 bases and J lost 6 bases. Germline CDR1 reads SQVTM; CDR2 reads ANQGSEA.

V usage is TRBV25-1 and J usage is TRBJ1-2; 9 positions match TRBD1. Germline V lookup: CDR1 MGHDK, CDR2 SYGVNS. The CDR3 consists of 14 residues. V lost 4 bases and J lost 6; bases outside the gene matches: 6. The CDR3 sequence: CASSGSGQGNGYTF. CDR3 DNA sequence: TGTGCCAGCAGTGGCTCGGGACAGGGTAATGGCTACACCTTC.

The chain is built from TRBV7-8 and TRBJ2-2; 8 bases are a match to TRBD1. V lost 5 bases to trimming and J lost 4 bases; unmatched junction nucleotides: 3. The CDR3 length is 14 residues. The germline V gene has CDR1 SGHVS and CDR2 FQNEAQ. CDR3 nucleotide sequence: TGTGCCAGCAGCCTCGGACAGGGCACCGGGGAGCTGTTTTTT. Its protein product is CASSLGQGTGELFF.

The CDR3 bases are TGTGCGTCGGGGCAGGGGGCGATCAACGAGCAGTACTTC. It is translated as CASGQGAINEQYF. The J gene is TRBJ2-7, the V gene TRBV30; TRBD1 agrees at 8 bases. CDR3 length equals 13 residues. Germline V lookup: CDR1 GTSNPN, CDR2 SVGIG (reference sequence).

V is TRBV5-1 and J is TRBJ1-1; a possible D gene is TRBD1 (6 bases). V was trimmed by 4 bases and J by 0 bases, leaving 13 bases between them. The CDR3 is made up of 15 amino acids. From germline, CDR1 is SGHRS and CDR2 YFSETQ. CDR3 nucleotides: TGCGCCAGCAGCGGGATGACAGGTATGAACACTGAAGCTTTCTTT. This gives the protein CASSGMTGMNTEAFF.